These 24 T cell receptor beta chains were sequenced from one sample in a study of identifying expanded T cells in peripheral blood. Repertoires were generated with immunoSEQ multiplex PCR, while TCRdb's copy carries only in-frame clones and drops some. The sample lists approximately 130,000 clones, around four fifths occurring once. Material: blood. These receptors were taken from a person aged 18 to 75 in good health.

The chain uses TRBV18 and TRBJ1-1; D possibly corresponds to TRBD1 (5 bases). CDR3 length: 16 amino acids. Trimming shortened V by 4 bases and J by 0 bases, and 15 bases separated the two germline ends. CDR1 and CDR2 from the germline V gene are KGHSH and LQKENI. The CDR3 bases are TGTGCCAGCTCACTTCTGGGGACGGACATGAACACTGAAGCTTTCTTT. Amino acids: CASSLLGTDMNTEAFF.

This rearrangement joins TRBV7-2 to TRBJ1-5; tentatively, D is TRBD1 (5 bases). Germline CDR1 is SGHTA and CDR2 is FQGNSA. V shed 6 bases and J shed 4 bases, with 10 bases lying between them. The CDR3 contains 13 residues. CDR3: CASSGGWNQPQHF. CDR3 in DNA: TGTGCCAGCAGTGGGGGGTGGAATCAGCCCCAGCATTTT. Variable domain in full (rest from reference TRBV7-2 and TRBJ1-5): GAGVSQSPSNKVTEKGKDVELRCDPISGHTALYWYRQSLGQGLEFLIYFQGNSAPDKSGLPSDRFSAERTGGSVSTLTIQRTQQEDSAVYLCASSGGWNQPQHFGDGTRLSIL.

V gene TRBV29-1 combines with J gene TRBJ1-5; 8 bases align to TRBD1. Germline V gene data show CDR1 as SQVTM and CDR2 as ANQGSEA. CDR3 length equals 13 residues. Losses at the gene ends were 6 bases for V and 6 bases for J; bases not matched to a gene: 7. The CDR3 protein is CSVRTGLSQPQHF. CDR3 nucleotides: TGCAGCGTACGGACAGGGCTTAGTCAGCCCCAGCATTTT.

V and J are TRBV6-5 and TRBJ1-1; 8 positions match TRBD1. V trimming: 2 bases; J trimming: 5 bases; junction bases outside the gene matches: 7. The CDR3 contains 15 residues. Germline CDR1 reads MNHEY; CDR2 reads SVGAGI. DNA of the CDR3: TGTGCCAGCAGTTACCTAGGACAGGGCTTGACTGAAGCTTTCTTT. As protein: CASSYLGQGLTEAFF.

V is TRBV13 and J is TRBJ2-5; D possibly uses TRBD1 or TRBD2 (5 bases each). CDR1 and CDR2 from the germline V gene are PRHDT and FYEKMQ (reference sequence). Trimming took off 5 bases at V and 5 bases at J, with 21 bases between the two ends. CDR3 length: 16 amino acids. The CDR3 nucleotides are TGTGCCAGCAGCCCACGCAAAGACCGGGACCCCGAGACCCAGTACTTC. This encodes CASSPRKDRDPETQYF.

This chain uses TRBV7-9 with TRBJ2-7; D remains ambiguous. V gave up 7 bases and J gave up 3 bases, with 13 bases separating them. The CDR3 length is 13 residues. Germline V gives CDR1 SEHNR, CDR2 FQNEAQ (reference sequence). The CDR3 DNA reads TGTGCCAGCACCTCTGGACGGAGCTACGAGCAGTACTTC. Amino acid sequence: CASTSGRSYEQYF.

This clone was counted once. This chain joins TRBV28 and TRBJ1-6, with D hard to call. CDR1 and CDR2 (germline): MDHEN, SYDVKM. Trimming left V 5 bases short and J 0 bases short, with 5 bases between. The CDR3 is made up of 14 amino acids. CDR3 DNA sequence: TGTGCCAGCAGTCCCCTCTCCTATAATTCACCCCTCCACTTT. Protein product: CASSPLSYNSPLHF.

The chain uses TRBV7-8 and TRBJ1-1; D remains unclear. Per germline, CDR1 SGHVS and CDR2 FQNEAQ. V lost 3 bases and J lost 6, with 11 bases in between. The CDR3 covers 13 residues. CDR3 nucleotides: TGTGCCAGCAGCTTGAATAGTCGGTCTGAAGCTTTCTTT. It encodes CASSLNSRSEAFF.

J is TRBJ1-6 and V is TRBV2; D is uncertain. The CDR3 sequence is 13 residues long. Trimming left V 1 base short and J 14 bases short, with 12 bases between. CDR1 SNHLY and CDR2 FYNNEI come from the germline V gene. This CDR3 reads CASSEGAWITLHF. CDR3 bases: TGTGCCAGCAGTGAAGGGGCGTGGATCACCCTCCACTTT.

V is TRBV7-9 and J is TRBJ1-2; 8 bases match TRBD1. Trimming took 1 base from V and 6 from J; bases not matched to a gene: 7. This CDR3 contains 15 residues. Germline V gene lookup returns CDR1 SEHNR and CDR2 FQNEAQ (reference sequence). The DNA for the CDR3 is TGTGCCAGCAGCTTAGTAGACAGGGGTTCGCATGGCTACACCTTC. This translates into CASSLVDRGSHGYTF.

The chain is built from TRBV5-4 and TRBJ1-1; the D is unclear. The CDR3 is 9 amino acids. V was pared by 0 bases and J by 11 bases, with 2 bases between. Germline CDR1 and CDR2: SGHNT and YYREEE (reference sequence). Written as DNA, the CDR3 is TGTGCCAGCAGCTTGGGGGCTTTCTTT. Amino acids: CASSLGAFF.

The J gene is TRBJ2-3, the V gene TRBV10-3; no clear D. V gave up 3 bases and J gave up 5 bases, with 3 bases separating them. CDR3 size: 11 residues. CDR1 and CDR2 (germline): ENHRY, SYGVKD. This CDR3 is CAISDRDTQYF. CDR3 DNA sequence: TGTGCCATCAGTGACCGAGATACGCAGTATTTT.

The V call is TRBV7-9, the J call TRBJ2-3; 9 bases align to TRBD1. The CDR3 covers 16 residues. Germline loops: CDR1 SEHNR, CDR2 FQNEAQ (reference sequence). V lost 5 bases, J lost 2 bases, and 8 bases stayed unmatched. DNA for the CDR3: TGTGCCAGCAGCGCCCCCCGGGACAGGGACACAGATACGCAGTATTTT. This codes for CASSAPRDRDTDTQYF.

This chain uses TRBV27 with TRBJ1-5; D might be TRBD1 (6 bases). CDR1 and CDR2 from the germline V gene are MNHEY and SMNVEV (reference sequence). This CDR3 spans 16 amino acids. Trimming pared 6 bases from V and 0 bases from J, leaving 15 bases between. Here the CDR3 reads CASRGAGGGSNQPQHF. In DNA, the CDR3 is TGTGCCAGCAGGGGGGCGGGCGGTGGTAGCAATCAGCCCCAGCATTTT.

The V and J genes are TRBV4-1 and TRBJ1-1; D not resolved. V lost 2 bases and J lost 11, with 24 bases in between. This CDR3 has 16 amino acids. CDR1 is MGHRA and CDR2 is YSYEKL in the germline V gene. CDR3 in DNA: TGCGCCAGCAGCCAACCTGGGGAGAAAAGCCATTTTGACGCTTTCTTT. It is translated as CASSQPGEKSHFDAFF.

V usage is TRBV6-6 and J usage is TRBJ2-7, with D unclear. The length of the CDR3 is 14 residues. The V end lost 0 bases, the J end lost 4 bases, and 10 bases lay between the germline ends. Looked up from germline, CDR1 is MNHNY and CDR2 is SVGAGI (reference sequence). CDR3 bases: TGTGCCAGCAGTTACTCCCCAGTGGCTTACGAGCAGTACTTC. Translated: CASSYSPVAYEQYF.

This chain links TRBV7-9 with TRBJ2-7, with D possibly being TRBD2 (5 bases). Germline CDR1 and CDR2: SEHNR and FQNEAQ (reference sequence). The CDR3 spans 14 residues. The V end was cut by 8 bases, the J end by 4 bases, with 18 bases between. The DNA of the CDR3 is TGTGCCAGCTCTGACACCGGAGGAGAATACGAGCAGTACTTC. Translation: CASSDTGGEYEQYF. The full variable domain, rest sourced from reference TRBV7-9 and TRBJ2-7, is DTGVSQNPRHKITKRGQNVTFRCDPISEHNRLYWYRQTLGQGPEFLTYFQNEAQLEKSRLLSDRFSAERPKGSFSTLEIQRTEQGDSAMYLCASSDTGGEYEQYFGPGTRLTVT.

V gene TRBV5-3 combines with J gene TRBJ2-7; 7 bases are shared with TRBD1. TRBV5-3 counts as an open reading frame of uncertain function. After removal of 3 bases from V and 2 bases from J, the junction contained 11 bases not matched to a gene. This CDR3 comprises 16 residues. DNA for the CDR3: TGTGCCAGAAGCTCGACAAGTGGACAGGTGCCCTACGAGCAGTACTTC. Its protein is CARSSTSGQVPYEQYF.

This rearrangement joins TRBV6-5 to TRBJ1-2, with 8 bases matching TRBD1. The germline V gene has CDR1 MNHEY and CDR2 SVGAGI. The CDR3 has 13 amino acids. J was trimmed by 4 bases and V by 6 bases; bases with no gene match: 4. The CDR3 sequence: CASRDGQGYGYTF. The CDR3, as DNA: TGTGCCAGCAGAGACGGACAGGGCTATGGCTACACCTTC.

This clone has just a few counts. This chain joins TRBV4-2 and TRBJ2-7, with D possibly matching TRBD2 (5 bases). This CDR3 contains 12 residues. The germline V gene encodes CDR1 LGHNA and CDR2 YNFKEQ. Deletions cut 0 bases from V and 7 bases from J, with 7 bases between. CDR3 region: CASSQEREEQYF. In DNA, the CDR3 is TGTGCCAGCAGCCAAGAGAGGGAGGAGCAGTACTTC.

V gene TRBV5-4 combines with J gene TRBJ2-7; D gene ambiguous. CDR3 length equals 11 residues. Germline CDR1 SGHNT, CDR2 YYREEE (reference sequence). V gave up 1 base and J gave up 6 bases, with 5 bases separating them. The CDR3 coding sequence is TGTGCCAGCAGCTTGTTAGGCGAGCAGTACTTC. Its translation is CASSLLGEQYF.

V and J are TRBV7-2 and TRBJ1-6; a weak D match, TRBD1 (5 bases). This CDR3 has 15 residues. Trimming cost V 6 bases and J 4 bases, with 13 bases left between them. CDR1 is SGHTA, CDR2 FQGNSA, per germline. The CDR3 reads CASSTGTLYNSPLHF. The CDR3 DNA sequence: TGTGCCAGCAGTACCGGGACTCTTTATAATTCACCCCTCCACTTT.

V is TRBV6-6 and J is TRBJ1-2; the D gene is possibly TRBD1 (6 bases). The V gene's germline CDR1 is MNHNY and CDR2 SVGAGI (reference sequence). The CDR3 has 12 amino acids. V dropped 8 bases and J dropped 5 bases, with 12 bases sitting between them. The CDR3 bases are TGTGCCAGCGGTCGCGGACAGTATGGCTACACCTTC. Translation gives CASGRGQYGYTF.

The rearrangement links TRBV6-5 to TRBJ1-1; possible D gene TRBD1, 5 bases. CDR3 length equals 14 residues. From germline, CDR1 is MNHEY and CDR2 SVGAGI. The ends were cut back, 2 bases at V and 0 bases at J, with 7 bases in the middle. The CDR3: CASSYGGLNTEAFF. Here the CDR3 DNA reads TGTGCCAGCAGTTACGGGGGATTGAACACTGAAGCTTTCTTT.